This TCR beta chain came from a study of T cell changes during pregnancy in multiple sclerosis. Using immunoSEQ multiplex PCR, the repertoire was profiled, and TCRdb retains in-frame clones only, with some absent. The data hold around 78,000 clones, with 93% observed a single time. Trimming took 6 bases from V and 6 from J; bases not matched to a gene: 10. Germline CDR1 MNHNS, CDR2 SASEGT. This CDR3 region has 14 residues. V usage is TRBV6-1 and J usage is TRBJ1-2, with 7 bases identical to TRBD1. The receptor comes from a female donor with multiple sclerosis, enrolled in a pregnancy study. The sequences come from peripheral blood, collected in the second trimester of pregnancy. Written as DNA, the CDR3 is TGTGCCAGCAGGACAACAGGGGTCTCGAATGGCTACACCTTC. It translates to CASRTTGVSNGYTF.